This T cell receptor beta chain was documented in a study of beta chain features in type 1 diabetes. Findings of the study overall: There was a moderate but significant shortening of TCRB CDR3s in all four CD4+ subsets of Type 1 diabetes patients.

To note about this clone: Its antigen is currently unknown.

Since all of the isolated RNA was reverse transcribed, expressed TCRB transcripts were what got sequenced. Produced via immunoSEQ multiplex PCR; TCRdb's table is partial and in-frame only. The data hold 350,000 to 400,000 clones, with over 10% observed a single time. The sequenced sample consisted of naive CD4+ T cells from blood. This sequence was found in a woman aged 18-29 years with type 1 diabetes.

The CDR3 is CASSLTGTSYYEQYF. The DNA for the CDR3 is TGTGCCAGCAGCTTAACCGGGACTAGCTACTACGAGCAGTACTTC. The chain carries TRBV7-2 and TRBJ2-7, with 9 positions matching TRBD2. This CDR3 comprises 15 residues. V trimming: 2 bases; J trimming: 3 bases; junction bases outside the gene matches: 5. Per the germline V gene, CDR1 is SGHTA and CDR2 is FQGNSA.